Shown below are 18 T cell receptor beta chains from a single sample sequenced in a study of blood T cell repertoires in COVID-19. Using immunoSEQ multiplex PCR, the repertoire was profiled, and TCRdb retains in-frame clones only, with some absent. Seen here are some 250,000 clones, roughly 90% observed once, and the top ten hold 8.8%. Sequences were obtained from PBMCs or T cells enriched from blood (not recorded which). These receptors came from a man in his forties or fifties who had recovered from COVID-19.

J is TRBJ1-1 and V is TRBV29-1; TRBD1 aligns across 7 bases. The junction had 5 bases not matched to a gene; V was cut back by 7 bases and J by 3 bases. The length of the CDR3 is 12 residues. Germline V lookup: CDR1 SQVTM, CDR2 ANQGSEA. Here the CDR3 DNA reads TGCAGCGCAGGGGGTTGGTACACTGAAGCTTTCTTT. This gives the protein CSAGGWYTEAFF. Full variable domain (missing parts from reference TRBV29-1 and TRBJ1-1): SAVISQKPSRDICQRGTSLTIQCQVDSQVTMMFWYRQQPGQSLTLIATANQGSEATYESGFVIDKFPISRPNLTFSTLTVSNMSPEDSSIYLCSAGGWYTEAFFGQGTRLTVV.

The chain employs TRBV7-6 and TRBJ2-7, with 8 bases that match TRBD1. J was trimmed by 2 bases and V by 1 base; bases with no gene match: 4. Germline V gene data show CDR1 as SGHVS and CDR2 as FNYEAQ. This CDR3 comprises 15 residues. CDR3: CASSLVADRAYEQYF. The CDR3 nucleotides read TGTGCCAGCAGCTTAGTAGCGGACAGGGCCTACGAGCAGTACTTC.

This rearrangement joins TRBV18 to TRBJ1-6, with D perhaps TRBD1 (5 bases). Deletions cut 5 bases from V and 8 bases from J, with 16 bases between. CDR3 length: 15 residues. Germline V gives CDR1 KGHSH, CDR2 LQKENI. The CDR3, as DNA: TGTGCCAGCTCAAATACAGGCCTCAGGGATTCACCCCTCCACTTT. It is translated as CASSNTGLRDSPLHF. The entire variable domain, with the rest obtained from reference TRBV18 and TRBJ1-6, is as follows: NAGVMQNPRHLVRRRGQEARLRCSPMKGHSHVYWYRQLPEEGLKFMVYLQKENIIDESGMPKERFSAEFPKEGPSILRIQQVVRGDSAAYFCASSNTGLRDSPLHFGNGTRLTVT.

This rearrangement joins TRBV3-1 (or the pseudogene TRBV3-2) to TRBJ1-2; 7 positions agree with TRBD1. There are 16 residues in the CDR3. CDR1 and CDR2 (germline): LGHDT, YNNKEL (reference sequence). Losses at the gene ends were 6 bases for V and 0 bases for J; bases not matched to a gene: 10. The CDR3 loop is CASRRVAGQSNYGYTF. CDR3 DNA: TGTGCCAGCAGACGCGTCGCGGGACAGTCTAACTATGGCTACACCTTC.

This clone was seen ten or more times. This chain links TRBV4-2 with TRBJ2-7, with 10 bases matching TRBD2. The CDR3 extends over 16 amino acids. The V gene's germline CDR1 is LGHNA and CDR2 YNFKEQ. V was pared by 7 bases and J by 3 bases, with 12 bases of the junction left unmatched. The CDR3: CASTQGASGGVYEQYF. The CDR3 DNA follows: TGTGCCAGCACACAAGGGGCAAGCGGGGGGGTCTACGAGCAGTACTTC.

J is TRBJ2-3 and V is TRBV2; D possibly corresponds to TRBD2 (6 bases). Trimming stripped 4 bases from V and 0 bases from J, with 14 bases between. CDR1 is SNHLY and CDR2 is FYNNEI in the germline V gene. CDR3 length: 16 residues. The CDR3 spells CASSGPGTSSTDTQYF. CDR3 in DNA: TGTGCCAGCAGTGGTCCCGGGACTTCTAGCACAGATACGCAGTATTTT.

V gene TRBV5-1 combines with J gene TRBJ2-2; no firm D call. CDR1 is SGHRS, CDR2 YFSETQ, per germline. The CDR3 extends over 14 amino acids. Trimming removed 5 bases from V and 0 bases from J, with 8 bases in between. The CDR3 bases are TGCGCCAGCAGGTATGGAGCGAACACCGGGGAGCTGTTTTTT. Translation: CASRYGANTGELFF. Variable domain in full (rest from reference TRBV5-1 and TRBJ2-2): KAGVTQTPRYLIKTRGQQVTLSCSPISGHRSVSWYQQTPGQGLQFLFEYFSETQRNKGNFPGRFSGRQFSNSRSEMNVSTLELGDSALYLCASRYGANTGELFFGEGSRLTVL.

This sequence joins TRBV6-5 and TRBJ2-5; 16 nucleotides agree with TRBD2. CDR1 is MNHEY and CDR2 is SVGAGI in the germline V gene. This CDR3 has 15 residues. The trim removed 7 bases at V and 7 bases at J, leaving 6 bases unmatched. CDR3 residues: CASTPGTSGRGTQYF. CDR3 bases: TGTGCCAGCACTCCGGGGACTAGCGGGAGGGGGACCCAGTACTTC.

The V call is TRBV29-1, the J call TRBJ2-7, with 12 bases matching TRBD1. V lost 4 bases to trimming and J lost 6 bases; unmatched junction nucleotides: 7. Germline CDR1 and CDR2: SQVTM and ANQGSEA. The CDR3 spans 14 residues. CDR3 nucleotide sequence: TGCAGCGTTGTGCCGGGACAGGGGGCGATCGAGCAGTACTTC. This encodes CSVVPGQGAIEQYF.

This chain uses TRBV24-1 with TRBJ2-1; 12 bases agree with TRBD1. The V segment lost 4 bases and the J segment 7 bases; nucleotides outside the gene matches: 7. The CDR3 is 16 amino acids. Per the germline V gene, CDR1 is KGHDR and CDR2 is SFDVKD. CDR3 sequence: CATSDPGTGGQNEQFF. The CDR3 nucleotides read TGTGCCACCAGTGACCCTGGGACAGGGGGCCAGAATGAGCAGTTCTTC.

This chain joins TRBV7-9 and TRBJ1-1; no reliable D call. The V end lost 5 bases, the J end lost 7 bases, and 8 bases lay between the germline ends. The CDR3 contains 11 residues. CDR1 SEHNR and CDR2 FQNEAQ come from the germline V gene (reference sequence). This CDR3 reads CASSPGSEAFF. Written as DNA, the CDR3 is TGTGCCAGCAGCCCCGGGAGTGAAGCTTTCTTT.

This clone came up a few times. The rearrangement joins TRBV10-3 to TRBJ2-7; the D gene is possibly TRBD1 (6 bases). CDR1 is ENHRY, CDR2 SYGVKD, per germline. Trimming shortened V by 2 bases and J by 4 bases, and 12 bases separated the two germline ends. This CDR3 is built from 14 residues. The CDR3 DNA follows: TGTGCCATCAGTGAGACCACAGGGAGATACGAGCAGTACTTC. This encodes CAISETTGRYEQYF.

V is TRBV29-1 and J is TRBJ2-4; D is uncertain. Germline-derived CDR1 and CDR2 are SQVTM and ANQGSEA. The CDR3 has 15 amino acids. V was clipped by 7 bases and J by 0 bases, with 16 bases between them. CDR3 bases: TGCAGCGCTCGGTCATACTCCATAGCCAAAAACATTCAGTACTTC. Encoded protein: CSARSYSIAKNIQYF.

The V and J genes are TRBV11-3 and TRBJ1-4; possible D gene TRBD1, 5 bases. With 3 bases removed from V and 8 bases from J, the gap between germline ends came to 10 bases. The CDR3 contains 13 residues. In germline, CDR1 is SGHNT, CDR2 YENEEA. CDR3 sequence: CASSFQGGEKLFF. The DNA of the CDR3 is TGTGCCAGCAGCTTCCAGGGAGGGGAAAAACTGTTTTTT.

The rearrangement uses TRBV25-1 and TRBJ1-2; D is undetermined. The V end was cut by 2 bases, the J end by 4 bases, with 20 bases between. Germline V gene lookup returns CDR1 MGHDK and CDR2 SYGVNS. This CDR3 region has 17 residues. CDR3 bases: TGTGCCAGCAGTGAAAGGTCGGGGAGGCCGGCAGGCTATGGCTACACCTTC. This codes for CASSERSGRPAGYGYTF.

The V and J genes are TRBV2 and TRBJ1-2; 7 bases map to TRBD1. Germline lookup yields CDR1 SNHLY and CDR2 FYNNEI. V gave up 5 bases and J gave up 4 bases; unmatched junction bases: 10. This CDR3 contains 15 residues. Written as DNA, the CDR3 is TGTGCCAGCAGTAAAGAACAGGGGATTGGCTATGGCTACACCTTC. Protein: CASSKEQGIGYGYTF.

The table lists this clone with a count of one. V gene TRBV5-4 combines with J gene TRBJ2-3; maybe TRBD2 (6 bases). Between the trimmed V and J ends, which lost 3 bases and 2 bases, there was a span of 13 bases. Germline CDR1 is SGHNT and CDR2 is YYREEE (reference sequence). The length of the CDR3 is 15 residues. CDR3 bases: TGTGCCAGCAGCTCCGGGGACTTCCCCACAGATACGCAGTATTTT. Translated: CASSSGDFPTDTQYF.

The J gene is TRBJ2-7, the V gene TRBV9, with a possible D match to TRBD1 (5 bases). Germline CDR1 reads SGDLS; CDR2 reads YYNGEE. Trimming removed 4 bases at V and 2 bases at J, with 13 bases between. The CDR3 is made up of 14 amino acids. CDR3: CASSPQVQTYEQYF. CDR3 in DNA: TGTGCCAGCAGCCCACAGGTTCAGACCTACGAGCAGTACTTC. The full variable domain, with the rest looked up from reference TRBV9 and TRBJ2-7, is DSGVTQTPKHLITATGQRVTLRCSPRSGDLSVYWYQQSLDQGLQFLIQYYNGEERAKGNILERFSAQQFPDLHSELNLSSLELGDSALYFCASSPQVQTYEQYFGPGTRLTVT.